The 26 T cell receptor beta chains given below trace back to one sample, sequenced in a study of cytomegalovirus exposure and HLA in healthy donors. Researchers ran the PCR with 60 Vbeta and 13 Jbeta primers. TCRdb keeps only in-frame clones here, not all; method: immunoSEQ multiplex PCR. The table shows about 200,000 clones, with approximately 79% occurring only once. The sample was PBMCs. These receptors were obtained from a girl under 10 years old in good health and CMV-seronegative.

This chain links TRBV6-5 with TRBJ1-5, with TRBD1 as a possible D gene (5 bases). The CDR3 sequence is 15 residues long. Germline CDR1 MNHEY, CDR2 SVGAGI. Trimming stripped 0 bases from V and 7 bases from J, with 13 bases between. DNA for the CDR3: TGTGCCAGCAGTTACTCGAACGGGGGTGGACAGCCCCAGCATTTT. Its translation: CASSYSNGGGQPQHF.

The chain carries TRBV4-1 and TRBJ1-3; the D is unclear. Looked up from germline, CDR1 is MGHRA and CDR2 is YSYEKL. Trimming cost V 4 bases and J 0 bases, with 13 bases left between them. The CDR3 consists of 16 residues. CDR3 coding DNA: TGCGCCAGCAGCCCCCTCGAGGGCAGCTCTGGAAACACCATATATTTT. Encoded protein: CASSPLEGSSGNTIYF.

The chain recombines TRBV6-1 with TRBJ1-1; D call uncertain. The germline V gene encodes CDR1 MNHNS and CDR2 SASEGT. Trimming removed 2 bases from V and 3 bases from J, with 10 bases in between. The CDR3 spans 14 residues. The CDR3 loop is CASSESGSYTEAFF. The CDR3 DNA is TGTGCCAGCAGTGAATCAGGCAGTTACACTGAAGCTTTCTTT.

Here the CDR3 DNA reads TGTGCCAGCAGCGTTTCGGGGGGCAATGAGCAGTTCTTC. It encodes CASSVSGGNEQFF. The rearrangement links TRBV9 to TRBJ2-1; 7 bases fit TRBD2. Germline V gives CDR1 SGDLS, CDR2 YYNGEE. The junction had 2 bases not matched to a gene; V was cut back by 2 bases and J by 6 bases. This CDR3 has 13 residues.

The V gene is TRBV2, the J gene TRBJ2-1, with 8 bases that match TRBD2. The V gene end was trimmed by 7 bases and the J gene end by 2 bases; junction bases not matched to a gene: 7. Looked up from germline, CDR1 is SNHLY and CDR2 is FYNNEI. The CDR3 contains 15 residues. The CDR3 nucleotides are TGTGCCAGCACCCAAGCGGGAGATCCCTACAATGAGCAGTTCTTC. Translation gives CASTQAGDPYNEQFF. Based on the CDR3 plus reference TRBV2 and TRBJ2-1, the full variable domain is EPEVTQTPSHQVTQMGQEVILRCVPISNHLYFYWYRQILGQKVEFLVSFYNNEISEKSEIFDDQFSVERPDGSNFTLKIRSTKLEDSAMYFCASTQAGDPYNEQFFGPGTRLTVL.

The gene calls are TRBV6-6 and TRBJ1-1; perhaps TRBD1 as D (6 bases). The CDR3 extends over 13 amino acids. Germline V gives CDR1 MNHNY, CDR2 SVGAGI (reference sequence). V gave up 4 bases and J gave up 5 bases, with 11 bases separating them. The CDR3 DNA reads as TGTGCCAGCAGTTCACAGGGTCAGACTGAAGCTTTCTTT. It translates to CASSSQGQTEAFF.

The chain has TRBV4-1 and TRBJ1-6; D is ambiguous. Germline V gene data show CDR1 as MGHRA and CDR2 as YSYEKL. The CDR3 is 17 residues long. V shed 0 bases and J shed 0 bases, with 9 bases lying between them. Here the CDR3 reads CASSQEPPSSYNSPLHF. CDR3 bases: TGCGCCAGCAGCCAAGAGCCGCCGAGCTCCTATAATTCACCCCTCCACTTT.

This sequence joins TRBV9 and TRBJ2-2; TRBD1 matches 10 bases. Germline values: CDR1 SGDLS, CDR2 YYNGEE. The ends lost 3 bases at V and 4 bases at J; junction bases unmatched: 6. There are 16 residues in the CDR3. This CDR3 reads CASSGETGGVTGELFF. The CDR3 DNA reads as TGTGCCAGCAGCGGGGAGACAGGGGGCGTCACCGGGGAGCTGTTTTTT.

This chain joins TRBV5-1 and TRBJ1-3; tentative D call: TRBD1 (5 bases). CDR1 is SGHRS and CDR2 is YFSETQ in the germline V gene. The CDR3 is 16 amino acids. Trimming cost V 3 bases and J 0 bases, with 13 bases left between them. The CDR3 loop is CASSYTGPSSGNTIYF. The DNA of the CDR3 is TGCGCCAGCAGCTATACAGGTCCTAGCTCTGGAAACACCATATATTTT. The full variable domain, in which reference TRBV5-1 and TRBJ1-3 provide the parts outside the CDR3, is KAGVTQTPRYLIKTRGQQVTLSCSPISGHRSVSWYQQTPGQGLQFLFEYFSETQRNKGNFPGRFSGRQFSNSRSEMNVSTLELGDSALYLCASSYTGPSSGNTIYFGEGSWLTVV.

The chain is built from TRBV18 and TRBJ2-5, with D possibly matching TRBD2 (5 bases). The germline V and J ends were trimmed by 8 bases and 2 bases, with 12 bases remaining between them. The CDR3 loop spans 13 amino acids. Looked up from germline, CDR1 is KGHSH and CDR2 is LQKENI. The CDR3 protein is CASRRRTQETQYF. In nucleotides, the CDR3 is TGTGCCAGCCGCCGACGGACTCAAGAGACCCAGTACTTC.

The gene calls are TRBV7-9 and TRBJ1-2; 7 nucleotides match TRBD1. This CDR3 is 15 amino acids long. V shed 5 bases and J 3 bases; nucleotides not matched to a gene: 9. Looked up from germline, CDR1 is SEHNR and CDR2 is FQNEAQ (reference sequence). This CDR3 reads CASSPTGQAHYGYTF. CDR3 bases: TGTGCCAGCAGCCCGACAGGACAGGCCCACTATGGCTACACCTTC.

This rearrangement joins TRBV7-9 to TRBJ1-1; 7 bases are shared with TRBD1. The CDR3 spans 14 residues. The junction had 7 bases not matched to a gene; V was cut back by 5 bases and J by 4 bases. The germline CDR1 and CDR2 sequences are SEHNR and FQNEAQ (reference sequence). DNA of the CDR3: TGTGCCAGCAGCGTGACACCAGGGGGCACTGAAGCTTTCTTT. Its protein is CASSVTPGGTEAFF.

This clone showed up just a few times. This rearrangement joins TRBV6-6 to TRBJ1-2; D remains unclear. Germline V gene data show CDR1 as MNHNY and CDR2 as SVGAGI (reference sequence). The ends were cut back, 7 bases at V and 3 bases at J, with 15 bases in the middle. The CDR3 loop spans 14 amino acids. The CDR3 sequence is CASTAETADYGYTF. CDR3 DNA: TGTGCCAGCACCGCCGAGACTGCAGACTATGGCTACACCTTC.

The chain uses TRBV2 and TRBJ2-3, with 14 bases fitting TRBD2. CDR1 is SNHLY, CDR2 FYNNEI, per germline. This CDR3 comprises 16 residues. The V gene end was trimmed by 2 bases and the J gene end by 6 bases; junction bases not matched to a gene: 4. The CDR3 protein is CASSERLAGGPDTQYF. For the CDR3, the DNA is TGTGCCAGCAGTGAACGACTAGCGGGAGGGCCGGATACGCAGTATTTT.

This clone was recorded a few times. The chain couples TRBV30 to TRBJ1-1, with D maybe TRBD1 (5 bases). CDR3 length: 14 residues. The V end was cut by 3 bases, the J end by 5 bases, with 16 bases between. Germline V gene lookup returns CDR1 GTSNPN and CDR2 SVGIG (reference sequence). The CDR3 DNA follows: TGTGCCTGGAGCCTCAGGGTTAAGGGGACTGAAGCTTTCTTT. Residues: CAWSLRVKGTEAFF.

The V gene is TRBV6-1, the J gene TRBJ2-7; maybe TRBD1 (6 bases). The CDR3 covers 14 residues. The V end was cut by 4 bases, the J end by 7 bases, with 17 bases between. Germline V gives CDR1 MNHNS, CDR2 SASEGT. The CDR3 DNA follows: TGTGCCAGCAGTGGAGGGACACCCAAGGGGGAGCAGTACTTC. It yields the protein CASSGGTPKGEQYF.

This chain connects TRBV9 to TRBJ1-1; D is possibly TRBD1 (6 bases). This CDR3 is built from 15 residues. The ends were cut back, 0 bases at V and 4 bases at J, with 13 bases in the middle. Germline CDR1 is SGDLS and CDR2 is YYNGEE. CDR3 in DNA: TGTGCCAGCAGCGTAGCGGGAAGGGGGGGCACTGAAGCTTTCTTT. Translated: CASSVAGRGGTEAFF. Complete variable domain (other parts from reference TRBV9 and TRBJ1-1): DSGVTQTPKHLITATGQRVTLRCSPRSGDLSVYWYQQSLDQGLQFLIQYYNGEERAKGNILERFSAQQFPDLHSELNLSSLELGDSALYFCASSVAGRGGTEAFFGQGTRLTVV.

The CDR3 here is CASSPRQLQETQYF. CDR3 nucleotides: TGTGCCAGCAGTCCAAGACAGCTCCAAGAGACCCAGTACTTC. This sequence joins TRBV28 and TRBJ2-5, with D possibly being TRBD1 (5 bases). Germline CDR1 and CDR2: MDHEN and SYDVKM. This CDR3 is 14 amino acids long. The V and J ends lost 5 bases and 1 base respectively, with 11 bases between them.

The J gene is TRBJ1-1, the V gene TRBV27; possibly TRBD1 for D (5 bases). The CDR3 loop spans 14 amino acids. Germline CDR1 and CDR2: MNHEY and SMNVEV (reference sequence). V was clipped by 8 bases and J by 1 base, with 14 bases between them. CDR3 region: CASSSVGQNTEAFF. Here the CDR3 DNA reads TGTGCCAGCTCCTCGGTGGGGCAGAACACTGAAGCTTTCTTT.

The rearrangement uses TRBV5-1 and TRBJ2-7; maybe TRBD2 (6 bases). Germline loops: CDR1 SGHRS, CDR2 YFSETQ. V lost 6 bases and J lost 5, with 12 bases in between. The CDR3 extends over 12 amino acids. CDR3 region: CASMAGTHEQYF. Written as DNA, the CDR3 is TGCGCCAGCATGGCGGGAACCCACGAGCAGTACTTC.

V usage is TRBV19 and J usage is TRBJ1-6, with no clear D. The CDR3 covers 12 residues. Trimming shortened V by 3 bases and J by 7 bases, and 4 bases separated the two germline ends. The germline gives CDR1 LNHDA, CDR2 SQIVND (reference sequence). CDR3 in amino acids: CASSIPNSPLHF. The CDR3 DNA is TGTGCCAGTAGTATCCCAAATTCACCCCTCCACTTT.

This clone was seen once. The CDR3 nucleotides read TGTGCCAGCAGCTCGTACCGGGACTCAACTATTCACGAGCAGTACTTC. Its protein product is CASSSYRDSTIHEQYF. The chain recombines TRBV5-6 with TRBJ2-7; D perhaps matches TRBD2 (6 bases). The V gene lost 3 bases and the J gene lost 5 bases, with 21 bases spanning the gap. The germline V gene encodes CDR1 SGHDT and CDR2 YYEEEE. This CDR3 has 16 residues.

In this sample, this clone turned up once. This rearrangement joins TRBV27 to TRBJ1-1, with D possibly matching TRBD1 (5 bases). Trimming removed 2 bases at V and 5 bases at J, with 12 bases between. Germline V lookup: CDR1 MNHEY, CDR2 SMNVEV (reference sequence). The CDR3 runs 14 residues. As DNA, the CDR3 is TGTGCCAGCAGTTTAGCAGGGCTGGGGACTGAAGCTTTCTTT. Amino acids: CASSLAGLGTEAFF.

The J gene is TRBJ1-5, the V gene TRBV6-5; tentative D call: TRBD1 (5 bases). The germline CDR1 and CDR2 sequences are MNHEY and SVGAGI. The length of the CDR3 is 14 residues. The V gene lost 0 bases and the J gene lost 6 bases, with 9 bases spanning the gap. The CDR3 spells CASSYSRGGQPQHF. The CDR3 DNA follows: TGTGCCAGCAGTTACTCTCGGGGGGGTCAGCCCCAGCATTTT.

This chain connects TRBV11-2 to TRBJ2-7; 8 nucleotides line up with TRBD1. Germline V gene data show CDR1 as SGHAT and CDR2 as FQNNGV. J lost 1 base, V lost 7 bases, and 6 bases had no gene match. The CDR3 covers 14 residues. Here the CDR3 DNA reads TGTGCCAGCACCAACGGGGACAGGTCCTACGAGCAGTACTTC. Protein product: CASTNGDRSYEQYF. Variable domain in full (rest from reference TRBV11-2 and TRBJ2-7): EAGVAQSPRYKIIEKRQSVAFWCNPISGHATLYWYQQILGQGPKLLIQFQNNGVVDDSQLPKDRFSAERLKGVDSTLKIQPAKLEDSAVYLCASTNGDRSYEQYFGPGTRLTVT.

A single count supports this clone. The chain carries TRBV6-1 and TRBJ2-2, with a possible D match to TRBD1 (6 bases). Germline CDR1 and CDR2: MNHNS and SASEGT. The V end was cut by 2 bases, the J end by 4 bases, with 14 bases between. CDR3 length equals 16 residues. The chain's CDR3 is CASSEIWGRGTGELFF. DNA for the CDR3: TGTGCCAGCAGTGAAATATGGGGCAGGGGCACCGGGGAGCTGTTTTTT.